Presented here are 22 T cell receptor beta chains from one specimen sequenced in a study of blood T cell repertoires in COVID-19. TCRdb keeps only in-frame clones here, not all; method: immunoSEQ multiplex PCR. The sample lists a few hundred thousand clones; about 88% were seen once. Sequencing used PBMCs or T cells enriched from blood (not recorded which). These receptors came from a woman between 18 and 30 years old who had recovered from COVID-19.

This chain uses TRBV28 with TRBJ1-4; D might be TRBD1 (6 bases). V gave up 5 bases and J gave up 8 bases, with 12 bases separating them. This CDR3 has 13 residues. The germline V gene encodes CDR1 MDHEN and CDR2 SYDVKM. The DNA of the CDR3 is TGTGCCAGCAGTCTACAGGGATACGAAAAACTGTTTTTT. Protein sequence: CASSLQGYEKLFF.

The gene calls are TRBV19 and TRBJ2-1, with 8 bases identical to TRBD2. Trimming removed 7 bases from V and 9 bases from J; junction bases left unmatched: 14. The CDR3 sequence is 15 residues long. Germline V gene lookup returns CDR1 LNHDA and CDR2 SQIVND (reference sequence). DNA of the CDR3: TGTGCCAGTACCTTAGCGGGGCCTTCGGGGAGTGAGCAGTTCTTC. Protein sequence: CASTLAGPSGSEQFF.

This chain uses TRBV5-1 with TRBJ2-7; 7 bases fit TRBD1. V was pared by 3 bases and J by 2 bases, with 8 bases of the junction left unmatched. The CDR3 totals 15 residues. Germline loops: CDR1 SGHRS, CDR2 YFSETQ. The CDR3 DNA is TGCGCCAGCAGCTACGGGACAGCGGTTACCTACGAGCAGTACTTC. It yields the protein CASSYGTAVTYEQYF.

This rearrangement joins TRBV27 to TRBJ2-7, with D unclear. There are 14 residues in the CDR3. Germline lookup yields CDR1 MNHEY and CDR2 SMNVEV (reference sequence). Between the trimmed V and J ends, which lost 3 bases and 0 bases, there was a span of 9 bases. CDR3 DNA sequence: TGTGCCAGCAGTTTTCACCCTAGCTCCTACGAGCAGTACTTC. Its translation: CASSFHPSSYEQYF.

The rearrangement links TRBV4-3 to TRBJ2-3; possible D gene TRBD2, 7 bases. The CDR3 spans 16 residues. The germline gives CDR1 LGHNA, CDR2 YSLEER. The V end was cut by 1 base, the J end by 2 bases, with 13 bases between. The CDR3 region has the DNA TGCGCCAGCAGCCAAGTTGGCGGGGGCTCCACAGATACGCAGTATTTT. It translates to CASSQVGGGSTDTQYF.

The CDR3 DNA sequence: TGCGCCAGCAGCTTGGAACAGGGGCCGAGCTCCTACGAGCAGTACTTC. It codes for CASSLEQGPSSYEQYF. The chain combines TRBV5-1 with TRBJ2-7, with 7 bases lining up with TRBD1. This CDR3 region has 16 residues. Per germline, CDR1 SGHRS and CDR2 YFSETQ. Trimming removed 0 bases from V and 0 bases from J; junction bases left unmatched: 6.

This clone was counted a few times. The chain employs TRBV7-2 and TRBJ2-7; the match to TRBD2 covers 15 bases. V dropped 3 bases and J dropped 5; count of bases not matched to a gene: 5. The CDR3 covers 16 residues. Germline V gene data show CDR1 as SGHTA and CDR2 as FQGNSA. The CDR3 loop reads CASSFGLAGGLDEQYF. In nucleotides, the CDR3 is TGTGCCAGCAGCTTTGGACTAGCGGGGGGGCTTGACGAGCAGTACTTC.

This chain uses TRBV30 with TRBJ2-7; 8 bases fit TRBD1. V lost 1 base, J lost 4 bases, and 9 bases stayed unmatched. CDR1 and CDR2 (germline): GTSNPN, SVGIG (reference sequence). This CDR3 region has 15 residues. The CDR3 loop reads CAWSGTGTGKYEQYF. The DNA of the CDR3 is TGTGCCTGGAGTGGGACCGGGACAGGCAAGTACGAGCAGTACTTC.

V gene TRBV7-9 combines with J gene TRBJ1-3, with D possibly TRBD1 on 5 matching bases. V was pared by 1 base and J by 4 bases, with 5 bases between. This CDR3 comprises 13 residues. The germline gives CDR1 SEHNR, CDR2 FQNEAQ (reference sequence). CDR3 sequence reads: CASSLGQGNTIYF. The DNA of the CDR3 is TGTGCCAGCAGCTTAGGACAGGGAAACACCATATATTTT.

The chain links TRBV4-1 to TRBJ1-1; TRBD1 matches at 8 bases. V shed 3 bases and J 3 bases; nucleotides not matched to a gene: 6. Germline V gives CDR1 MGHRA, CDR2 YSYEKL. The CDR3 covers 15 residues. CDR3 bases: TGCGCCAGCAGCCACCAACAGGGGGTAGACACTGAAGCTTTCTTT. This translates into CASSHQQGVDTEAFF.

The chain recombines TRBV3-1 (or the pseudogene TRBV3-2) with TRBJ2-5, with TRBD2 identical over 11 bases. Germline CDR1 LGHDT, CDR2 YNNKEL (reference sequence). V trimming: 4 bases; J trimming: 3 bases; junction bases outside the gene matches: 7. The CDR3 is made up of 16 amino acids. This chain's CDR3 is CASSRRLAGHEETQYF. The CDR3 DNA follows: TGTGCCAGCAGCCGTCGACTAGCGGGGCACGAAGAGACCCAGTACTTC.

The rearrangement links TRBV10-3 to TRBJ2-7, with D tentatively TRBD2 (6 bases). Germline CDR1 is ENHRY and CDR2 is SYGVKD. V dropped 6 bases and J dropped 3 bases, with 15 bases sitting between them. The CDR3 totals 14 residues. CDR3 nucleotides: TGTGCCATCAGGATGGACTACGATCACTACGAGCAGTACTTC. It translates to CAIRMDYDHYEQYF.

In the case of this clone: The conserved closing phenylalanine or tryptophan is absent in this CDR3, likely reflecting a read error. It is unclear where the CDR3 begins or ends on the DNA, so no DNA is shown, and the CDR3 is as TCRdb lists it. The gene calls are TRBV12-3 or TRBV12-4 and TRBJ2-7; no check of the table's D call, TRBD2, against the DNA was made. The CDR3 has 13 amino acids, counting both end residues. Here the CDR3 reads CASSFSGLAGSTI.

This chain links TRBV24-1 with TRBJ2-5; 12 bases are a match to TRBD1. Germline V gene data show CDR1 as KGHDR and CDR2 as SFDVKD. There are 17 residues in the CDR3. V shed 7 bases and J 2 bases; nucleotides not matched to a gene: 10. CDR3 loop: CATSEGGQGARQETQYF. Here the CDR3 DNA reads TGTGCCACCAGCGAGGGGGGACAGGGGGCACGGCAAGAGACCCAGTACTTC.

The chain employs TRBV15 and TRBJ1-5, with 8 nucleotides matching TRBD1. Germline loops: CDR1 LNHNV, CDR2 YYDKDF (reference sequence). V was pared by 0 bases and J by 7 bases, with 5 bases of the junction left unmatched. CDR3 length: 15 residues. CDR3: CATSRDGTGGQPQHF. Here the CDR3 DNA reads TGTGCCACCAGCAGAGATGGAACAGGGGGGCAGCCCCAGCATTTT.

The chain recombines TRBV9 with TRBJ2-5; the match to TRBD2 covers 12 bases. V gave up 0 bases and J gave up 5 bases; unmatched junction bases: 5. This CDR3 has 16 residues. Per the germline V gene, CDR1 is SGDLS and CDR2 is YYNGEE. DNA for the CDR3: TGTGCCAGCAGCGTAGGCTGGCTAGCGGGGGGGGAGACCCAGTACTTC. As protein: CASSVGWLAGGETQYF.

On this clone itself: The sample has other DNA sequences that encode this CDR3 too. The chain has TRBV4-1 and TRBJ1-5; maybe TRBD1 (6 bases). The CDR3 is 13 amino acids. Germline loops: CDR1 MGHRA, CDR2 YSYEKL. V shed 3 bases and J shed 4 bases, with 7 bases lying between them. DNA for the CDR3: TGCGCCAGCAGCCAGGGGGCTAATCAGCCCCAGCATTTT. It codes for CASSQGANQPQHF.

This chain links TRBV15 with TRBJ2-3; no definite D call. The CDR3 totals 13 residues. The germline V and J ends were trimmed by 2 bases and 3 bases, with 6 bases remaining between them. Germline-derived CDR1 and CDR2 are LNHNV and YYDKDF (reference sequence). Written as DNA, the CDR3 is TGTGCCACCAGCAGACTGACTACAGATACGCAGTATTTT. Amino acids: CATSRLTTDTQYF.

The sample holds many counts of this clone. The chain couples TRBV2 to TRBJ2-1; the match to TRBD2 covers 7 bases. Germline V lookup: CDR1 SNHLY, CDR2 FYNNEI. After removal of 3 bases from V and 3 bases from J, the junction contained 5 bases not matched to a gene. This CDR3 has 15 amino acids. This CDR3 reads CASSDPLAVYNEQFF. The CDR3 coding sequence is TGTGCCAGCAGTGATCCCCTAGCGGTCTACAATGAGCAGTTCTTC.

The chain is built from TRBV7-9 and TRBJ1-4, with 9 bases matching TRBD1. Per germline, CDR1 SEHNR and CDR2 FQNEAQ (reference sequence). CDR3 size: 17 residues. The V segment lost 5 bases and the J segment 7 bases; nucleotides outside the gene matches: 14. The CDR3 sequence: CASSPSPGTGTAEKLFF. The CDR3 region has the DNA TGTGCCAGCAGCCCTAGTCCCGGGACAGGGACAGCTGAAAAACTGTTTTTT.

The CDR3 DNA reads TGTGCCAGCAGTTACTCCAGGGGCGATCAGCCCCAGCATTTT. It yields the protein CASSYSRGDQPQHF. The rearrangement uses TRBV6-5 and TRBJ1-5; possibly TRBD1 for D (6 bases). The length of the CDR3 is 14 residues. The germline V gene encodes CDR1 MNHEY and CDR2 SVGAGI. Trimming took off 0 bases at V and 5 bases at J, with 8 bases between the two ends.

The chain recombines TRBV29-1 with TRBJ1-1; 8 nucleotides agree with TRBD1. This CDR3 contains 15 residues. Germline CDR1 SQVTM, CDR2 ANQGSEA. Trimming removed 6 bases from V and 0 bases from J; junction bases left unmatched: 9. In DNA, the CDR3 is TGCAGCGTGCATGGGACAGGCTTCATGAACACTGAAGCTTTCTTT. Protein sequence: CSVHGTGFMNTEAFF.